These T cell receptor beta chains were read from a single sample in a study of shared clonotypes between healthy human individuals. This table comes from immunoSEQ multiplex PCR, and its TCRdb copy is limited to in-frame clones, with some not included. The sample lists fewer than 850,000 clones; 90% were seen once. The sample comprised memory CD8+ T cells from PBMCs. These receptors were obtained from a young man in good health. Some clones in this sample may be carry-over from other donors' samples. CDR3s include the opening cysteine and the closing phenylalanine or tryptophan. D genes are given only for firm matches. Clone size is given for some rows only: seen once, a few or many times, or a class if the clone is expanded.

V	D	size	J	CDR3	DNA
TRBV27	NA	NA	TRBJ2-7	CATRGMYEQYF	TGTGCCACCAGGGGCATGTACGAGCAGTACTTC
TRBV5-1	NA	NA	TRBJ2-5	CASSSRFGTQYF	TGCGCCAGCAGCTCGAGATTCGGAACCCAGTACTTC
TRBV2	TRBD1	NA	TRBJ2-7	CASSERGHSYEQYF	TGTGCCAGCAGTGAAAGGGGGCACTCCTACGAGCAGTACTTC
TRBV7-2	TRBD1	NA	TRBJ1-2	CASSFGRDRDPLNYGYTF	TGTGCCAGCAGCTTCGGGCGGGACAGGGACCCCCTTAACTATGGCTACACCTTC
TRBV2	NA	NA	TRBJ2-5	CASSEGGRTVEQYF	TGTGCCAGCAGTGAAGGGGGGAGGACCGTTGAGCAGTACTTC
TRBV28	NA	once	TRBJ1-2	CASSLWAGTLDGYTF	TGTGCCAGCAGTTTATGGGCCGGGACGTTGGATGGCTACACCTTC
TRBV15	NA	NA	TRBJ2-2	CATSDGKWRVKAGELFF	TGTGCCACCAGCGATGGAAAGTGGAGGGTTAAAGCCGGGGAGCTGTTTTTT
TRBV7-2	NA	NA	TRBJ1-1	CASSLDRVLSLSTEAFF	TGTGCCAGCAGCTTAGACCGCGTTCTCTCCCTGAGCACTGAAGCTTTCTTT
TRBV7-2	NA	NA	TRBJ2-1	CASSLGGPNNEQFF	TGTGCCAGCAGCTTAGGCGGACCGAACAATGAGCAGTTCTTC
TRBV28	TRBD1	NA	TRBJ2-6	CASRGTGWANVLTF	TGTGCCAGCAGAGGGACAGGTTGGGCCAACGTCCTGACTTTC
TRBV6-1	NA	NA	TRBJ2-6	CASSDSSSGANVLTF	TGTGCCAGCAGTGACTCCAGCTCTGGGGCCAACGTCCTGACTTTC
TRBV7-8	TRBD2	NA	TRBJ2-5	CASSLFPSGSREETQYF	TGTGCCAGCAGCTTATTCCCTAGCGGGAGTAGGGAAGAGACCCAGTACTTC
TRBV28	TRBD2	NA	TRBJ2-5	CASARGLAGVETQYF	TGTGCCAGCGCCCGCGGACTAGCGGGAGTAGAGACCCAGTACTTC